The following is a TCR beta chain sequence with its context. The data originate from a study of blood T cell repertoires in COVID-19. Study-wide background: Samples came from the United States, Italy and Spain, spanning acute and convalescent COVID-19. The cDNA or gDNA used as material had been derived from T cells, B-cell-depleted T cells, or PBMCs.

Source study methods: Cell counts per sample came from amplifying reference gene primers. Sequencing used immunoSEQ multiplex PCR; TCRdb keeps in-frame clones, though not all of them. V and J calls and clone size are copied from that table; D and trimming were computed from the DNA. Altogether just over 95,000 clones are present, 82% being singletons, with the ten largest covering about 18%. In germline, CDR1 is MNHEY, CDR2 SVGEGT. The J segment lost 4 bases and the V segment lost 0 bases, leaving 8 bases of the junction unmatched. The CDR3 loop spans 16 amino acids. The chain has TRBV6-2 or TRBV6-3 and TRBJ1-1; TRBD1 agrees at 7 bases. The TCR originated in an older man with acute or convalescent COVID-19. Sequencing was done on a sample of peripheral blood. CDR3: CASSYSPQGRSTEAFF. The CDR3 DNA reads TGTGCCAGCAGTTACTCACCACAGGGGAGGAGCACTGAAGCTTTCTTT.